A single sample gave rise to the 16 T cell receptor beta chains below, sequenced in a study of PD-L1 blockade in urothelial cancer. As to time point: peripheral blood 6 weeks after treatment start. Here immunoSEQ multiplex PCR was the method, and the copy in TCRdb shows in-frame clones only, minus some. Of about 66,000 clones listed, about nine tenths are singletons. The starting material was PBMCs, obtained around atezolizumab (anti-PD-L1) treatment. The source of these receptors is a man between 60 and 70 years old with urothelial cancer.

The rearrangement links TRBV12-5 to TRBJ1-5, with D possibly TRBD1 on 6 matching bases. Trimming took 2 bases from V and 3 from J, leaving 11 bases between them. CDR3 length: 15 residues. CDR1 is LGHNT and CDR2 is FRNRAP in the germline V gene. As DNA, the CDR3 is TGTGCTAGTGGTTTGACCCGGGACAACAATCAGCCCCAGCATTTT. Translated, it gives CASGLTRDNNQPQHF.

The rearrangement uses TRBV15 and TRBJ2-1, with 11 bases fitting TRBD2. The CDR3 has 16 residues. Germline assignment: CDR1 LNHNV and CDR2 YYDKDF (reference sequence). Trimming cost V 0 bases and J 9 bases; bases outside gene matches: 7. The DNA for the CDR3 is TGTGCCACCAGCAGAGATCTAGCTAGCGGGAGGTCTGAGCAGTTCTTC. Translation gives CATSRDLASGRSEQFF.

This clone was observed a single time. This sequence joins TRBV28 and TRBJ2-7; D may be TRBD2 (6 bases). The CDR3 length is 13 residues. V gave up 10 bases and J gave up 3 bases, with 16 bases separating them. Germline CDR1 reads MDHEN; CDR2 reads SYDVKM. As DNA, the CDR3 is TGTGCCACCTCGGGGGAGGCCCTCTACGAGCAGTACTTC. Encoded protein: CATSGEALYEQYF.

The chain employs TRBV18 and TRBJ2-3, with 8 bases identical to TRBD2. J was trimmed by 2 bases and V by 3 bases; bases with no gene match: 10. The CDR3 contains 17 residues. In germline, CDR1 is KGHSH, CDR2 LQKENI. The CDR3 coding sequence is TGTGCCAGCTCACCCCCCTCGCGGGGGGCGGTCACAGATACGCAGTATTTT. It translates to CASSPPSRGAVTDTQYF.

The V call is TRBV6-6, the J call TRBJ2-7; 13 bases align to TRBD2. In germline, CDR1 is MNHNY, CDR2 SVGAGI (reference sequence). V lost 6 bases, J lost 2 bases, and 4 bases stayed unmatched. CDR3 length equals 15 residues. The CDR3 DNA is TGTGCCAGCAGGGAGACTAGCGGGGGGACCTACGAGCAGTACTTC. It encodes CASRETSGGTYEQYF.

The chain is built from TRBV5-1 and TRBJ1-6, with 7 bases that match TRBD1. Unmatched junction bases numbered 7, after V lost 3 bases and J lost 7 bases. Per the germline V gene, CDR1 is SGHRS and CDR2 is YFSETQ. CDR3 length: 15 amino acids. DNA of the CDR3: TGCGCCAGCAGCTCGGAGGGGGCCGGAAATTCACCCCTCCACTTT. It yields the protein CASSSEGAGNSPLHF. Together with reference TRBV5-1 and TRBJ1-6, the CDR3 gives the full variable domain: KAGVTQTPRYLIKTRGQQVTLSCSPISGHRSVSWYQQTPGQGLQFLFEYFSETQRNKGNFPGRFSGRQFSNSRSEMNVSTLELGDSALYLCASSSEGAGNSPLHFGNGTRLTVT.

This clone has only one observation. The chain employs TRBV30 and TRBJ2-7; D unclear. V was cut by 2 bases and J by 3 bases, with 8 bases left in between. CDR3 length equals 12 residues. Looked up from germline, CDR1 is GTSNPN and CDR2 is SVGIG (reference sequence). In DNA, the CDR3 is TGTGCCTGGAGTATTGGAGACTACGAGCAGTACTTC. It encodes CAWSIGDYEQYF.

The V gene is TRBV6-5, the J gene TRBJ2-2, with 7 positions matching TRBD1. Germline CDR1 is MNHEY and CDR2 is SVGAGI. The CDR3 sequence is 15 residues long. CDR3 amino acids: CTSQGGARYTGELFF. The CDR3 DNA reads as TGTACCTCTCAAGGGGGCGCTCGGTACACCGGGGAGCTGTTTTTT.

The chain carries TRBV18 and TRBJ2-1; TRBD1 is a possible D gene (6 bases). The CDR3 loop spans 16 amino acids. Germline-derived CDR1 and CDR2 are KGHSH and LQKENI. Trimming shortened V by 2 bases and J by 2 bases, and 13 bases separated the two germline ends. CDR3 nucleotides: TGTGCCAGCTCACCAACAGGGACGGGAACCTACAATGAGCAGTTCTTC. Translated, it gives CASSPTGTGTYNEQFF.

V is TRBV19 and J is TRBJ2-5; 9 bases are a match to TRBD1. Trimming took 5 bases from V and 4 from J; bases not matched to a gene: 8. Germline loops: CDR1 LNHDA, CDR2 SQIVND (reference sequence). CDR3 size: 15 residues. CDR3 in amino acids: CASSGGTGNIETQYF. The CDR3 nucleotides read TGTGCCAGTAGTGGGGGGACAGGGAATATAGAGACCCAGTACTTC.

The CDR3 nucleotides are TGTGCCATCAGTGAGTCGCAGGGATCGGGCGGGGAGCTGTTTTTT. Translated, it gives CAISESQGSGGELFF. This sequence joins TRBV10-3 and TRBJ2-2, with D maybe TRBD1 (5 bases). The CDR3 covers 15 residues. Germline lookup yields CDR1 ENHRY and CDR2 SYGVKD. V was cut by 0 bases and J by 7 bases, with 12 bases left in between.

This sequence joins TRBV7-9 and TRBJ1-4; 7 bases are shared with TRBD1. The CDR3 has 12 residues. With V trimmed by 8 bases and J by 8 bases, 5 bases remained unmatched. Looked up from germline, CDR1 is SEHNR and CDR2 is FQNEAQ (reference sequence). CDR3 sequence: CASEQGREKLFF. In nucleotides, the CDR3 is TGTGCCAGCGAACAGGGGAGGGAAAAACTGTTTTTT.

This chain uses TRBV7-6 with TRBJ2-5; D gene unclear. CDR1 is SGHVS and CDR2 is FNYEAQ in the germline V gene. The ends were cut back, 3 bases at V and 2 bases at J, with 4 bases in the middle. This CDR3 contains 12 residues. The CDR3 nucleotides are TGTGCCAGCAGCTTCTTTCAAGAGACCCAGTACTTC. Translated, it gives CASSFFQETQYF. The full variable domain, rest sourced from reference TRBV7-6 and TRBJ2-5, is GAGVSQSPRYKVTKRGQDVALRCDPISGHVSLYWYRQALGQGPEFLTYFNYEAQQDKSGLPNDRFSAERPEGSISTLTIQRTEQRDSAMYRCASSFFQETQYFGPGTRLLVL.

Here the CDR3 reads CASSLGRDSNQPQHF. For the CDR3, the DNA is TGTGCCAGCAGCTTGGGGAGGGATAGCAATCAGCCCCAGCATTTT. This sequence joins TRBV5-8 and TRBJ1-5; no reliable D call. The CDR3 runs to 15 residues. V gave up 0 bases and J gave up 0 bases, with 7 bases separating them. The germline CDR1 and CDR2 sequences are SGHTS and YDEGEE.

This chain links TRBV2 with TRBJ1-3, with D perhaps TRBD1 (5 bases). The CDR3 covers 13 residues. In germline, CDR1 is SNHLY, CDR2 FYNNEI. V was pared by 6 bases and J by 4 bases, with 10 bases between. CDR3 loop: CASRDSGGNTIYF. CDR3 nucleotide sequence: TGTGCCAGCAGGGATTCAGGGGGAAACACCATATATTTT.

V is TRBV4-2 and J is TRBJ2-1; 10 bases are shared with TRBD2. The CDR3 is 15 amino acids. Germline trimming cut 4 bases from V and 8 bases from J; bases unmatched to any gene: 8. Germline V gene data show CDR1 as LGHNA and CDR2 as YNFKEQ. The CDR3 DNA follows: TGTGCCAGCAGCCCACTAGCGGGGCTTGACGATGAGCAGTTCTTC. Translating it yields CASSPLAGLDDEQFF.